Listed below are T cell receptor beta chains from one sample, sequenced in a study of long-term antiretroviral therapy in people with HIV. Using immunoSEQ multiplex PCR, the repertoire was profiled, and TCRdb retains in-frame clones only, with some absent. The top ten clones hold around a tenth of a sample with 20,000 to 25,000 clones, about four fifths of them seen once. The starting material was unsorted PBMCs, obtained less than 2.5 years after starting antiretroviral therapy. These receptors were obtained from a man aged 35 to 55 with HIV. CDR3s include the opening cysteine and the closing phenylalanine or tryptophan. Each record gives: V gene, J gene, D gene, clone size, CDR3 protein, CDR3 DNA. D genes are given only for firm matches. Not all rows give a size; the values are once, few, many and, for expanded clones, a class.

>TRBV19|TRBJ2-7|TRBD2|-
CASSRTATSGGPASSYEQYF
TGTGCCAGTAGTAGAACCGCGACTAGCGGGGGGCCGGCCAGCTCCTACGAGCAGTACTTC
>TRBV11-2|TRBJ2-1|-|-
CASSLVGVNEQFF
TGTGCCAGCAGCTTAGTCGGGGTTAATGAGCAGTTCTTC
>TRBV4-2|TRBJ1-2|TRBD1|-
CASSRVETGHYGYTF
TGTGCCAGCAGCCGAGTAGAGACAGGGCACTATGGCTACACCTTC
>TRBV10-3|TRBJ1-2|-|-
CAISESGRASGYTF
TGTGCCATCAGTGAGTCGGGACGCGCTAGTGGCTACACCTTC
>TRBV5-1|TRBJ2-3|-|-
CASSLYELAVADTQYF
TGCGCCAGCAGCTTGTACGAGCTAGCAGTCGCAGATACGCAGTATTTT
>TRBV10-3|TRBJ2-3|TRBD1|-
CAISESGGPLTDTQYF
TGTGCCATCAGTGAGTCAGGGGGCCCGTTAACAGATACGCAGTATTTT
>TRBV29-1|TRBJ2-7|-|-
CSVEDPYTYEQYF
TGCAGCGTTGAAGATCCATACACCTACGAGCAGTACTTC
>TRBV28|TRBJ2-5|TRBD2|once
CASTPPIGLAVGETQYF
TGTGCCAGCACTCCACCGATAGGCCTAGCGGTGGGAGAGACCCAGTACTTC
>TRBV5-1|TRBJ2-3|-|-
CASSFSKGSTDTQYF
TGCGCCAGCAGCTTCAGCAAGGGGAGCACAGATACGCAGTATTTT
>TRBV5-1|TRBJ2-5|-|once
CASSRSRVETQYF
TGCGCCAGCAGCCGTTCCAGGGTTGAGACCCAGTACTTC
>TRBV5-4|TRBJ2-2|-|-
CASSLGMYGANTGELFF
TGTGCCAGCAGCTTGGGGATGTACGGAGCGAACACCGGGGAGCTGTTTTTT
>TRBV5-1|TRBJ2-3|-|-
CASSQGGFGTDTQYF
TGCGCCAGCAGCCAAGGGGGATTTGGCACAGATACGCAGTATTTT
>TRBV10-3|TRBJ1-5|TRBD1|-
CASGTGGAYQPQHF
TGTGCCAGTGGAACAGGGGGCGCTTATCAGCCCCAGCATTTT
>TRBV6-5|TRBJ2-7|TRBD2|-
CASSYGLAGVYEQYF
TGTGCCAGCAGTTATGGACTAGCGGGAGTCTACGAGCAGTACTTC
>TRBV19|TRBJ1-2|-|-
CASSMGGNYGYTF
TGTGCCAGTAGTATGGGCGGAAACTATGGCTACACCTTC
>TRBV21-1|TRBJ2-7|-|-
CASSKLREGLTEWPYEQYF
TGTGCCAGCAGCAAATTACGGGAGGGCCTTACGGAATGGCCCTACGAGCAGTACTTC
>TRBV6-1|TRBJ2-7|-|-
CASSPEQGPYEQYF
TGTGCCAGCAGTCCCGAACAGGGACCCTACGAGCAGTACTTC
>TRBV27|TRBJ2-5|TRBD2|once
CASSPRAGVGETQYF
TGTGCCAGCAGTCCAAGAGCGGGAGTAGGTGAGACCCAGTACTTC
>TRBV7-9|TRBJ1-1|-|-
CASSWVGAEAFF
TGTGCCAGCAGCTGGGTGGGCGCTGAAGCTTTCTTT
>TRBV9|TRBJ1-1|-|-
CASSLGHPNTEAFF
TGTGCCAGCAGCTTGGGACATCCGAACACTGAAGCTTTCTTT
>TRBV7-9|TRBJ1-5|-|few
CASSATGTSNQPQHF
TGTGCCAGCAGCGCTACAGGAACTAGCAATCAGCCCCAGCATTTT
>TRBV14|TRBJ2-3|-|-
CASRENTDTQYF
TGTGCCAGCAGGGAGAACACAGATACGCAGTATTTT
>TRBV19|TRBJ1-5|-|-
CASAPRDNALSNQPQHF
TGTGCCAGCGCGCCCCGGGACAATGCTCTTAGCAATCAGCCCCAGCATTTT
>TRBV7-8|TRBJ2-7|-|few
CASSSHGAGSYEQYF
TGTGCCAGCAGCTCCCACGGTGCTGGGTCCTACGAGCAGTACTTC
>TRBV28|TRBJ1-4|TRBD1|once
CASSLDRVVEKLFF
TGTGCCAGCAGTTTAGACAGGGTAGTTGAAAAACTGTTTTTT
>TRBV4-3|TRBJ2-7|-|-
CASSRWPEDYEQYF
TGCGCCAGCAGCCGCTGGCCCGAAGACTACGAGCAGTACTTC
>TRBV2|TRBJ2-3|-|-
CASSGQTDTQYF
TGTGCCAGCAGTGGCCAAACAGATACGCAGTATTTT
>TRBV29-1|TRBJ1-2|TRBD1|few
CSVRTGRGYTF
TGCAGCGTTAGGACAGGTCGGGGCTACACCTTC
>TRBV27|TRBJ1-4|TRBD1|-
CASSPRGGGGEKLFF
TGTGCCAGCAGCCCCAGGGGGGGAGGAGGTGAAAAACTGTTTTTT
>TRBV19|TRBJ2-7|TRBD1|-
CASTTRQGYEQYF
TGTGCCAGTACTACTCGACAGGGTTACGAGCAGTACTTC
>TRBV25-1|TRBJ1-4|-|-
CASRQSREELFF
TGTGCCAGCAGACAGAGTAGAGAGGAACTGTTTTTT
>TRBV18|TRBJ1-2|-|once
CASSPPSFMGYGYTF
TGTGCCAGCTCACCACCCTCCTTCATGGGCTATGGCTACACCTTC
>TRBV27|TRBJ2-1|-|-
CASSYSSGNEQFF
TGTGCCAGCAGTTATAGCTCGGGGAATGAGCAGTTCTTC
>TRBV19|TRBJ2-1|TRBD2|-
CASSNRLAGGYNEQFF
TGTGCCAGTAGTAACCGACTAGCGGGAGGGTACAATGAGCAGTTCTTC
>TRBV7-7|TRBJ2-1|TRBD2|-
CASSSGLAGTNEQFF
TGTGCTAGCAGCTCGGGACTAGCGGGAACAAATGAGCAGTTCTTC
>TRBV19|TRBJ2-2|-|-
CASSPFVQAGELFF
TGTGCCAGTAGCCCCTTCGTACAGGCCGGGGAGCTGTTTTTT
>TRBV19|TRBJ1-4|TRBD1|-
CASSTARGPNEKLFF
TGTGCCAGTAGTACCGCGAGGGGGCCAAATGAAAAACTGTTTTTT
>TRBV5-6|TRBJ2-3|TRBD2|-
CASSSPGRRGRLNTQYF
TGTGCCAGCAGTTCGCCCGGACGGCGCGGGAGGTTAAATACGCAGTATTTT
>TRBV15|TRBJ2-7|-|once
CATSSGVSYEQYF
TGTGCCACCAGCAGCGGCGTCTCCTACGAGCAGTACTTC
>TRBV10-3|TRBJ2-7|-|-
CAISESEEGYYEQYF
TGTGCCATCAGTGAGTCCGAGGAGGGTTACTACGAGCAGTACTTC
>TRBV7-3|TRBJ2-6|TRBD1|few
CASSFTGTGSGANVLTF
TGTGCCAGCAGCTTTACCGGGACAGGGTCTGGGGCCAACGTCCTGACTTTC
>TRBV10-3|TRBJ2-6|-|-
CASGSSGANVLTF
TGTGCCTCCGGGAGCTCTGGGGCCAACGTCCTGACTTTC
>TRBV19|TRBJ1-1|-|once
CASKGGGNTEAFF
TGTGCCAGTAAGGGTGGGGGGAACACTGAAGCTTTCTTT
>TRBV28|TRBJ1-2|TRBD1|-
CASRKGQGGGYTF
TGTGCCAGCAGAAAGGGACAGGGGGGTGGCTACACCTTC
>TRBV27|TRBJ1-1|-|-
CASSMGGTEAFF
TGTGCCAGCAGTATGGGGGGCACTGAAGCTTTCTTT
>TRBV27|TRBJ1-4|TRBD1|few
CASSFTKTGGSEKLFF
TGTGCCAGCAGTTTCACAAAGACAGGGGGAAGTGAAAAACTGTTTTTT
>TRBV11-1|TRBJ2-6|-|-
CASDLSPGANVLTF
TGTGCCAGCGATTTGTCCCCTGGGGCCAACGTCCTGACTTTC
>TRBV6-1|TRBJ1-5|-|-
CASSEWGAVNQPQHF
TGTGCCAGCAGTGAATGGGGTGCTGTTAATCAGCCCCAGCATTTT
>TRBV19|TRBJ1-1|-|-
CASSIGRGSTEAFF
TGTGCCAGTAGTATAGGAAGGGGCTCCACTGAAGCTTTCTTT
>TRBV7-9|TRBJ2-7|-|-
CASSLVPYEQYF
TGTGCCAGCAGCTTAGTTCCCTACGAGCAGTACTTC
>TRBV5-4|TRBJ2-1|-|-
CATGYRINEQFF
TGTGCCACAGGGTATAGGATCAATGAGCAGTTCTTC
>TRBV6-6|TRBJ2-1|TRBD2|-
CASSYASGEYNEQFF
TGTGCCAGCAGTTACGCTAGCGGGGAGTACAATGAGCAGTTCTTC
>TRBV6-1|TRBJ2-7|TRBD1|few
CASFGGTGVNEQYF
TGTGCCAGTTTCGGGGGGACAGGGGTTAACGAGCAGTACTTC